This entry is about one T cell receptor beta chain. Vbeta (60) and Jbeta (13) primers were used in the PCR. Libraries were prepared by immunoSEQ multiplex PCR; TCRdb keeps only in-frame clonotypes and omits some of them. The table includes roughly 130,000 clones, around 67% detected once. Trimming removed 6 bases at V and 8 bases at J, with 16 bases between. The length of the CDR3 is 13 residues. CDR1 and CDR2 from the germline V gene are SEHNR and FQNEAQ (reference sequence). This sample stems from a study of cytomegalovirus exposure and HLA in healthy donors. This sequence originates from a woman aged 40 to 49 in good health and CMV-seropositive. The chain joins TRBV7-9 to TRBJ1-1; D may be TRBD1 (5 bases). The sample was PBMCs. CDR3 in amino acids: CASSPQAPAEAFF. DNA of the CDR3: TGTGCCAGCAGTCCACAGGCCCCCGCGGAAGCTTTCTTT.